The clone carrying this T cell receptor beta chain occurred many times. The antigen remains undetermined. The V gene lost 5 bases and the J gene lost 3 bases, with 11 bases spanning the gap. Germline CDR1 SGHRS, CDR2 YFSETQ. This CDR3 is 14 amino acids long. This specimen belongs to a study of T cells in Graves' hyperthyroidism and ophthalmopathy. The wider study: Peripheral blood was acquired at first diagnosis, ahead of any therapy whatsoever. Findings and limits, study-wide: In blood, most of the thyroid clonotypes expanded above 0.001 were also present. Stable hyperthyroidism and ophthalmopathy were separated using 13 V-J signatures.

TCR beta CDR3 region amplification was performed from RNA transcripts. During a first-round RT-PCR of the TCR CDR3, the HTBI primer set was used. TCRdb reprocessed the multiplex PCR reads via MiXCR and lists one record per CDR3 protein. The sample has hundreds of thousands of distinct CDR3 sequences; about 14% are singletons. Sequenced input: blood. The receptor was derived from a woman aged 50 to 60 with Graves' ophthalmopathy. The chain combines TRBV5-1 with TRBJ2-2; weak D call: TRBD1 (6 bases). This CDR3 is CASRRGTDTGELFF. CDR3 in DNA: TGCGCCAGCAGGAGGGGGACGGACACCGGGGAGCTGTTTTTT.